The entry below describes one TCR beta chain. The authors' processing: Quantification of nucleated cells was approximated via reference gene primer amplification. The table came from immunoSEQ multiplex PCR; TCRdb's copy has only in-frame clones and leaves some out. V, J and clone size reflect that table, while D and trimming were determined from the DNA. The profile shows approximately 260,000 clones, roughly 83% of them singletons. Trimming removed 1 base from V and 3 bases from J; junction bases left unmatched: 6. Germline V CDR1 and CDR2: LNHDA, SQIVND (reference sequence). This CDR3 region has 17 residues. This specimen belongs to a study of blood T cell repertoires in COVID-19. Study information: Sites in the United States, Italy and Spain provided acute and convalescent COVID-19 samples.

The receptor comes from a man between 60 and 75 years old who had recovered from COVID-19. The sample consisted of peripheral blood. J is TRBJ2-7 and V is TRBV19; TRBD2 agrees at 13 bases. The CDR3 here is CASSIVRGLAGNYEQYF. CDR3 DNA: TGTGCCAGTAGTATAGTACGGGGACTAGCGGGAAACTACGAGCAGTACTTC.